A single sample gave rise to the 5 T cell receptor beta chains below, sequenced in a study of CD8+ T cells in alopecia areata. It was cDNA, reverse transcribed from extracted RNA, that served as the sequencing template. The method was immunoSEQ multiplex PCR; TCRdb's version includes in-frame clones alone and lacks a portion of them. The sample has 150,000 to 200,000 clones; 53% are singletons. Treatment denoted: oral pan-JAK inhibitor, 5-10 mg twice daily. Sample: CD8+ T cells sorted from blood, taken at week 24, from a patient treated with tofacitinib. These receptors originate from a human donor with alopecia areata.

This clone was counted a few times. The rearrangement uses TRBV7-2 and TRBJ2-7; D not certain. The CDR3 runs to 11 residues. Germline loops: CDR1 SGHTA, CDR2 FQGNSA. Trimming took 3 bases from V and 3 from J, leaving 3 bases between them. CDR3 region: CASSFNYEQYF. The CDR3 DNA sequence: TGTGCCAGCAGCTTTAACTACGAGCAGTACTTC.

The chain uses TRBV27 and TRBJ1-5; no firm D call. This CDR3 has 16 amino acids. The germline gives CDR1 MNHEY, CDR2 SMNVEV (reference sequence). The V and J ends lost 2 bases and 0 bases respectively, with 11 bases between them. The CDR3 here is CASSLKGVHSNQPQHF. The CDR3, as DNA: TGTGCCAGCAGTTTAAAGGGAGTCCATAGCAATCAGCCCCAGCATTTT.

The chain is built from TRBV5-1 and TRBJ2-3, with 10 bases fitting TRBD2. The CDR3 has 18 amino acids. The ends lost 3 bases at V and 2 bases at J; junction bases unmatched: 12. Germline-derived CDR1 and CDR2 are SGHRS and YFSETQ. CDR3 sequence reads: CASSSNPAGGRNTDTQYF. The CDR3 region has the DNA TGCGCCAGCAGCTCAAACCCAGCGGGGGGGCGCAACACAGATACGCAGTATTTT. The variable domain in full, completed from reference TRBV5-1 and TRBJ2-3, reads KAGVTQTPRYLIKTRGQQVTLSCSPISGHRSVSWYQQTPGQGLQFLFEYFSETQRNKGNFPGRFSGRQFSNSRSEMNVSTLELGDSALYLCASSSNPAGGRNTDTQYFGPGTRLTVL.

The gene calls are TRBV9 and TRBJ2-7; 10 bases agree with TRBD2. V shed 1 base and J 3 bases; nucleotides not matched to a gene: 4. From germline, CDR1 is SGDLS and CDR2 YYNGEE. This CDR3 has 15 residues. CDR3 sequence (DNA): TGTGCCAGCAGCGTATCAGTAGCGGGGGGCTACGAGCAGTACTTC. It translates to CASSVSVAGGYEQYF. Using reference TRBV9 and TRBJ2-7 for the parts outside the CDR3, the full variable domain is DSGVTQTPKHLITATGQRVTLRCSPRSGDLSVYWYQQSLDQGLQFLIQYYNGEERAKGNILERFSAQQFPDLHSELNLSSLELGDSALYFCASSVSVAGGYEQYFGPGTRLTVT.

The chain joins TRBV19 to TRBJ2-6; tentatively, D is TRBD1 (5 bases). The CDR3 is made up of 17 amino acids. Germline assignment: CDR1 LNHDA and CDR2 SQIVND (reference sequence). V shed 3 bases and J shed 0 bases, with 12 bases lying between them. As DNA, the CDR3 is TGTGCCAGTAGTATCCCCCGACAGCGCTCTGGGGCCAACGTCCTGACTTTC. It is translated as CASSIPRQRSGANVLTF.